Presented here are 21 T cell receptor beta chains from one specimen sequenced in a study of shared clonotypes between healthy human individuals. The assay was immunoSEQ multiplex PCR, and TCRdb's table has in-frame clones only and misses some. The sample has 2 million to 3 million clones, roughly 93% seen once. Material for sequencing was naive CD4+ T cells from PBMCs. Stated subset: CD45RA+ positively selected. These receptors came from a man between 18 and 29 years old in good health. Some clones in this sample may be carry-over from other donors' samples.

The V call is TRBV28, the J call TRBJ2-7; D gene uncertain. Deletions cut 7 bases from V and 2 bases from J, with 15 bases between. Germline V gives CDR1 MDHEN, CDR2 SYDVKM. This CDR3 has 14 amino acids. The CDR3 DNA sequence: TGTGCCAGCAACCCGGCCGTCGGGCCCTACGAGCAGTACTTC. Amino acid sequence: CASNPAVGPYEQYF.

V usage is TRBV28 and J usage is TRBJ1-5, with TRBD1 matching over 10 bases. Trimming took 10 bases from V and 9 from J; bases not matched to a gene: 12. The CDR3 is 14 residues long. Germline V gene data show CDR1 as MDHEN and CDR2 as SYDVKM. As DNA, the CDR3 is TGTGCCACCTCAGGGACAGGGGTTATGCGGCCCCAGCATTTT. The encoded protein is CATSGTGVMRPQHF.

V is TRBV6-1 and J is TRBJ1-3; no definite D call. With 1 base removed from V and 0 bases from J, the gap between germline ends came to 10 bases. This CDR3 comprises 16 residues. Germline V gene sequence: CDR1 MNHNS, CDR2 SASEGT. CDR3 amino acids: CASSEVGEISGNTIYF. CDR3 DNA: TGTGCCAGCAGTGAAGTGGGCGAAATCTCTGGAAACACCATATATTTT.

This chain joins TRBV7-8 and TRBJ2-5; 8 bases agree with TRBD2. Germline-derived CDR1 and CDR2 are SGHVS and FQNEAQ. The V and J ends lost 9 bases and 5 bases, in that order; junction bases with no gene match: 17. The CDR3 consists of 16 residues. CDR3 residues: CASLESGSTVGETQYF. The CDR3 DNA sequence: TGTGCCAGTCTAGAGAGCGGGAGTACGGTGGGGGAGACCCAGTACTTC.

This clone occurred a few times. This sequence joins TRBV5-7 and TRBJ1-1; D is perhaps TRBD1 (5 bases). TRBV5-7 is an open reading frame whose function is uncertain. CDR3 length: 12 residues. V was clipped by 3 bases and J by 4 bases, with 7 bases between them. CDR3: CASSSGGTEAFF. The CDR3 DNA reads as TGTGCCAGCAGCTCGGGGGGCACTGAAGCTTTCTTT.

This clone appeared a single time. The gene calls are TRBV6-1 and TRBJ2-5, with a weak D call TRBD1 (5 bases). The DNA end is a closer match to TRBJ2-7, so the J assignment may be wrong. Looked up from germline, CDR1 is MNHNS and CDR2 is SASEGT. The CDR3 consists of 15 residues. The CDR3 nucleotides are TGTGCCAGGACATGGGGCCGAACGGTGGACTACGAGCAGTACTTC. Encoded protein: CARTWGRTVDYEQYF.

V is TRBV5-5 and J is TRBJ1-1; possibly TRBD1 for D (6 bases). This CDR3 comprises 15 residues. Trimming took off 0 bases at V and 3 bases at J, with 12 bases between the two ends. Germline CDR1 reads SGHKS; CDR2 reads YYEKEE (reference sequence). CDR3 DNA sequence: TGTGCCAGCAGCTTGGACCTCAGGGGCTACACTGAAGCTTTCTTT. This gives the protein CASSLDLRGYTEAFF.

This chain uses TRBV14 with TRBJ2-3, with 7 bases that match TRBD2. The CDR3 spans 14 residues. With 7 bases clipped from V and 2 bases from J, the junction kept 6 bases outside the gene matches. CDR1 is SGHDN, CDR2 FVKESK, per germline. The CDR3 nucleotides read TGTGCCAGCAACAGAGCGGGACCCACAGATACGCAGTATTTT. As protein: CASNRAGPTDTQYF.

V and J are TRBV9 and TRBJ1-2; D uncertain. There are 15 residues in the CDR3. Germline values: CDR1 SGDLS, CDR2 YYNGEE. The V end lost 4 bases, the J end lost 2 bases, and 15 bases lay between the germline ends. This CDR3 reads CASSPDYLRNYGYTF. The CDR3 DNA is TGTGCCAGCAGCCCGGACTATCTTCGGAACTATGGCTACACCTTC.

Here the CDR3 reads CASRATGRSTDTQYF. DNA for the CDR3: TGTGCCAGCAGAGCCACCGGGAGGAGCACAGATACGCAGTATTTT. The chain carries TRBV6-1 and TRBJ2-3; 7 nucleotides match TRBD2. The CDR3 covers 15 residues. V lost 6 bases, J lost 0 bases, and 6 bases stayed unmatched. CDR1 and CDR2 (germline): MNHNS, SASEGT.

This chain links TRBV19 with TRBJ2-6; D remains ambiguous. From germline, CDR1 is LNHDA and CDR2 SQIVND (reference sequence). The CDR3 is 17 amino acids. V dropped 10 bases and J dropped 5 bases, with 24 bases sitting between them. The CDR3 loop is CATRPSISGFRANVLTF. In DNA, the CDR3 is TGTGCCACCCGCCCATCGATCTCCGGGTTTCGGGCCAACGTCCTGACTTTC.

This clone was recorded only once. The DNA for the CDR3 is TGTGCCAGCAGCTACCTACCAGATACGCAGTATTTT. Translated, it gives CASSYLPDTQYF. The genes are TRBV7-9 and TRBJ2-3, with D unresolved. In germline, CDR1 is SEHNR, CDR2 FQNEAQ (reference sequence). The germline V and J ends were trimmed by 4 bases and 4 bases, with 6 bases remaining between them. The CDR3 is 12 residues long.

This chain connects TRBV18 to TRBJ1-3, with D uncertain. Per germline, CDR1 KGHSH and CDR2 LQKENI. The CDR3 contains 15 residues. V was pared by 3 bases and J by 0 bases, with 9 bases between. The CDR3 loop reads CASSPAFSSGNTIYF. CDR3 coding DNA: TGTGCCAGCTCACCGGCATTTTCCTCTGGAAACACCATATATTTT.

As regards this clone: Other DNA sequences in this sample translate to the same CDR3. This chain connects TRBV7-3 to TRBJ2-1; weak D call: TRBD2 (6 bases). The germline CDR1 and CDR2 sequences are SGHTA and FQGTGA. CDR3 size: 16 residues. Trimming took 3 bases from V and 2 from J, leaving 14 bases between them. This CDR3 is CASSFLGGVTYNEQFF. The DNA of the CDR3 is TGTGCCAGCAGCTTCTTGGGGGGAGTCACCTACAATGAGCAGTTCTTC. The full variable domain, with the rest looked up from reference TRBV7-3 and TRBJ2-1, is GAGVSQTPSNKVTEKGKYVELRCDPISGHTALYWYRQSLGQGPEFLIYFQGTGAADDSGLPNDRFFAVRPEGSVSTLKIQRTERGDSAVYLCASSFLGGVTYNEQFFGPGTRLTVL.

For the CDR3, the DNA is TGCGCCAGCATGGGACTAGCGGGAGTAGGTCGCGAGCAGTACTTC. Its protein is CASMGLAGVGREQYF. V is TRBV5-1 and J is TRBJ2-7, with 14 bases matching TRBD2. Per germline, CDR1 SGHRS and CDR2 YFSETQ. J gave up 6 bases and V 6 bases, and 8 bases lay outside the gene matches. The CDR3 contains 15 residues.

The genes are TRBV7-3 and TRBJ1-1; a weak D match, TRBD1 (5 bases). Germline lookup yields CDR1 SGHTA and CDR2 FQGTGA. This CDR3 is 15 amino acids long. V gave up 5 bases and J gave up 0 bases, with 13 bases separating them. CDR3 sequence: CASSPGGGMNTEAFF. The DNA of the CDR3 is TGTGCCAGCAGCCCTGGTGGGGGGATGAACACTGAAGCTTTCTTT.

V gene TRBV5-1 combines with J gene TRBJ1-5, with 7 bases fitting TRBD1. The CDR3 runs 16 residues. CDR1 SGHRS and CDR2 YFSETQ come from the germline V gene. Trimming took 4 bases from V and 8 from J; bases not matched to a gene: 15. The CDR3 spells CASSPGQASYVEPQHF. The CDR3 DNA is TGCGCCAGCAGCCCCGGACAGGCCTCATACGTGGAGCCCCAGCATTTT.

The V gene is TRBV27, the J gene TRBJ2-1, with 9 bases fitting TRBD1. The CDR3 contains 18 residues. Germline trimming cut 2 bases from V and 6 bases from J; bases unmatched to any gene: 14. Germline CDR1 is MNHEY and CDR2 is SMNVEV (reference sequence). CDR3 sequence: CASSLRPLRDRVFNEQFF. CDR3 DNA: TGTGCCAGCAGTTTACGCCCCCTCCGGGACAGGGTTTTCAATGAGCAGTTCTTC.

The chain has TRBV6-5 and TRBJ2-5, with D perhaps TRBD2 (7 bases). CDR1 and CDR2 (germline): MNHEY, SVGAGI. CDR3 length: 14 amino acids. The V end was cut by 6 bases, the J end by 2 bases, with 13 bases between. The CDR3 loop is CASSRGAGQETQYF. DNA for the CDR3: TGTGCCAGCAGCCGGGGGGCGGGACAAGAGACCCAGTACTTC.

The genes are TRBV6-1 and TRBJ2-2; D gene uncertain. Trimming pared 5 bases from V and 4 bases from J, leaving 5 bases between. The CDR3 sequence is 12 residues long. The germline V gene has CDR1 MNHNS and CDR2 SASEGT. CDR3 loop: CASSRSTGELFF. The CDR3 DNA sequence: TGTGCCAGCAGTAGGAGCACCGGGGAGCTGTTTTTT.

The chain employs TRBV28 and TRBJ1-1, with D tentatively TRBD1 (5 bases). The V and J ends lost 5 bases and 6 bases respectively, with 22 bases between them. The CDR3 runs 16 residues. Per germline, CDR1 MDHEN and CDR2 SYDVKM. The CDR3 spells CASSPRTGLRAPEAFF. CDR3 coding DNA: TGTGCCAGCAGTCCCCGGACGGGACTCAGGGCGCCTGAAGCTTTCTTT.